The table lists the clone carrying this T cell receptor beta chain with a few counts. Its antigen is undetermined. V was pared by 4 bases and J by 6 bases, with 16 bases between. The CDR3 is 15 amino acids. Germline V gene sequence: CDR1 SGHTS, CDR2 YDEGEE. The data were taken from a study of PD-1 blockade in classical Hodgkin lymphoma. The study's findings and limits: The origin of the repertoire differences remains undefined, with disease activity or prior therapy as possible causes. Compared with healthy donors, newly diagnosed patients reportedly showed lower baseline TCR diversity.

Sequencing used immunoSEQ multiplex PCR; TCRdb keeps in-frame clones, though not all of them. Here the sample spans about 23,000 clones, more than 85% being singletons. Indicated time point: newly diagnosed, previously untreated cHL patient sample. Magnetic negative selection served to purify CD4+ T cells out of PBMCs that had been thawed. Peripheral samples used as comparators were newly diagnosed, untreated classical Hodgkin lymphoma PBMCs. The source of this sequence is a human donor with classical Hodgkin lymphoma. The chain combines TRBV5-8 with TRBJ1-4; a weak D match, TRBD1 (6 bases). The sample was CD4+ T cells from blood. The CDR3, as DNA: TGTGCCAGCAGCGCCACCGGACAGCGAGATGAAAAACTGTTTTTT. The encoded protein is CASSATGQRDEKLFF.